These T cell receptor beta chains were read from a single sample in a study of blood T cell repertoires in COVID-19. Only in-frame clones appear in the TCRdb table, and some are missing; sequencing was by immunoSEQ multiplex PCR. The data show nearly 40,000 clones, around three quarters seen once. The sample comprised peripheral blood. The receptors here all came from a man aged 80 or over with active or convalescent COVID-19. Each CDR3 is given with its conserved first and last residue. The D gene is left open where the match is weak. Expanded clones get a size class; other rows say once, few or many, or leave the size out.

j_gene: TRBJ1-2; v_gene: TRBV9; d_gene: TRBD1; abundance: -; CDR3nt: TGTGCCAGCAGCACCCCGGGACAGGGGGCCTATGGCTACACCTTC; CDR3aa: CASSTPGQGAYGYTF
j_gene: TRBJ1-2; v_gene: TRBV5-8; d_gene: -; abundance: -; CDR3nt: TGTGCCAGCAGCTTGGCCAGGGGAGCTAACTATGGCTACACCTTC; CDR3aa: CASSLARGANYGYTF
j_gene: TRBJ1-4; v_gene: TRBV9; d_gene: -; abundance: -; CDR3nt: TGTGCCAGCAGCGTCAGGGGTCTGAGTCATGAAAAACTGTTTTTT; CDR3aa: CASSVRGLSHEKLFF
j_gene: TRBJ1-5; v_gene: TRBV6-1; d_gene: TRBD1; abundance: few; CDR3nt: TGTGCCAGCAGTGGAGAGACAGGGATCACCAATCAGCCCCAGCATTTT; CDR3aa: CASSGETGITNQPQHF
j_gene: TRBJ1-6; v_gene: TRBV27; d_gene: TRBD1; abundance: -; CDR3nt: TGTGCCAGCAGTACCGACAGGGTCTCCAATTCACCCCTCCACTTT; CDR3aa: CASSTDRVSNSPLHF
j_gene: TRBJ2-3; v_gene: TRBV11-2; d_gene: TRBD2; abundance: -; CDR3nt: TGTGCCAGCAGCTCCCCCCAGCGGGGGGCCGTGGCTACGCAGTATTTT; CDR3aa: CASSSPQRGAVATQYF
j_gene: TRBJ2-1; v_gene: TRBV30; d_gene: TRBD1; abundance: -; CDR3nt: TGTGCCTTATCGGGACAGTTAAACAATGAGCAGTTCTTC; CDR3aa: CALSGQLNNEQFF
j_gene: TRBJ2-1; v_gene: TRBV19; d_gene: -; abundance: -; CDR3nt: TGTGCCAGTAGTATCCGGGGGAACTACAATGAGCAGTTCTTC; CDR3aa: CASSIRGNYNEQFF
j_gene: TRBJ1-1; v_gene: TRBV28; d_gene: TRBD1; abundance: -; CDR3nt: TGTGCCAGCAGTTCGTGGACAGGGATGGGCACTGAAGCTTTCTTT; CDR3aa: CASSSWTGMGTEAFF
j_gene: TRBJ1-6; v_gene: TRBV27; d_gene: -; abundance: -; CDR3nt: TGTGCCAGCAGCCTCAAGACAGGTTTTAATTCACCCCTCCACTTT; CDR3aa: CASSLKTGFNSPLHF
j_gene: TRBJ2-1; v_gene: TRBV19; d_gene: TRBD2; abundance: -; CDR3nt: TGTGCCAGTAGCACTTTTAGCGGGAGGACGGGCAATGAGCAGTTCTTC; CDR3aa: CASSTFSGRTGNEQFF
j_gene: TRBJ2-7; v_gene: TRBV10-2; d_gene: -; abundance: -; CDR3nt: TGCGCCAGCAGTGATGGTCTAGCTGGCGAGCAGTACTTC; CDR3aa: CASSDGLAGEQYF
j_gene: TRBJ1-1; v_gene: TRBV2; d_gene: -; abundance: -; CDR3nt: TGTGCCAGCAGTGATAGGGGCGCGGTCCCTGAAGCTTTCTTT; CDR3aa: CASSDRGAVPEAFF
j_gene: TRBJ2-3; v_gene: TRBV6-5; d_gene: TRBD1; abundance: -; CDR3nt: TGTGCCAGCAGTTACGGGACAGGGTTTGGTTTAGGTACGCAGTATTTT; CDR3aa: CASSYGTGFGLGTQYF
j_gene: TRBJ2-1; v_gene: TRBV29-1; d_gene: TRBD2; abundance: -; CDR3nt: TGCAGCGTTCGGAGGGAGGGCGGGAATGAGCAGTTCTTC; CDR3aa: CSVRREGGNEQFF
j_gene: TRBJ1-6; v_gene: TRBV21-1; d_gene: -; abundance: -; CDR3nt: TGTGCCAACGAGACACGGTCCTATTCACCCCTCCACTTT; CDR3aa: CANETRSYSPLHF
j_gene: TRBJ2-7; v_gene: TRBV6-5; d_gene: TRBD1; abundance: -; CDR3nt: TGTGCCAGCACCACGGGACAGGGCTCCCACGAGCAGTACTTC; CDR3aa: CASTTGQGSHEQYF
j_gene: TRBJ1-4; v_gene: TRBV5-8; d_gene: TRBD1; abundance: -; CDR3nt: TGTGCCAGCAGCTTGGGATCCCAGGGGGCGCGCGGAAAACTGTTTTTT; CDR3aa: CASSLGSQGARGKLFF
j_gene: TRBJ2-7; v_gene: TRBV28; d_gene: TRBD2; abundance: few; CDR3nt: TGTGCCAGCAGTTTGCCAGGTAGCGGGGGCTACGAGCAGTACTTC; CDR3aa: CASSLPGSGGYEQYF
j_gene: TRBJ1-1; v_gene: TRBV7-2; d_gene: -; abundance: -; CDR3nt: TGTGCCAGCCGAGGGGGGGCCTATTTAACTGAAGCTTTCTTT; CDR3aa: CASRGGAYLTEAFF
j_gene: TRBJ2-1; v_gene: TRBV7-3; d_gene: -; abundance: -; CDR3nt: TGTGCCAGCAGCTTGGGGAAGGGGTGGTCGGAGCAGTTCTTC; CDR3aa: CASSLGKGWSEQFF
j_gene: TRBJ1-3; v_gene: TRBV6-5; d_gene: -; abundance: -; CDR3nt: TGTGCCAGCAGGAATAGGGACATCTCTGGAAACACCATATATTTT; CDR3aa: CASRNRDISGNTIYF
j_gene: TRBJ1-2; v_gene: TRBV27; d_gene: TRBD1; abundance: -; CDR3nt: TGTGCCAGCAGTTTAGACAGGGGCTACTATGGCTACACCTTC; CDR3aa: CASSLDRGYYGYTF